A single sample gave rise to the 26 T cell receptor beta chains below, sequenced in a study of T cell responses to AZD1222 COVID-19 vaccine (dated by TCRdb to about 2021). The library came from the immunoSEQ multiplex PCR assay. TCRdb holds this immuneACCESS table with in-frame rearrangements only. Some clones are missing; in checked studies, unresolved V genes explain under half, and the rest has no known cause. This sample lists 130,000 or so clones; roughly 93% were detected once. The ten largest clones take up approximately 3.4% of the sample. The label giving this sample's time point can be read as: baseline before first vaccination. The specimen comprised peripheral blood, sampled on day 0 of AZD1222 vaccination. The receptors stem from an adult in good health.

The chain uses TRBV19 and TRBJ1-5, with D hard to call. V was trimmed by 7 bases and J by 10 bases, leaving 17 bases between them. Per germline, CDR1 LNHDA and CDR2 SQIVND (reference sequence). The CDR3 has 13 residues. The CDR3 nucleotides are TGTGCCAGTACGGCGACAACACTGGGACCCCAGCATTTT. It is translated as CASTATTLGPQHF.

This clone was detected only once. This specimen includes other DNA sequences encoding the same CDR3. The CDR3 DNA reads as TGTGCCAGCTCACGTCAAGAGACCCAGTACTTC. The encoded protein is CASSRQETQYF. V gene TRBV18 combines with J gene TRBJ2-5, with no clear D. The CDR3 runs 11 residues. The V end was cut by 4 bases, the J end by 2 bases, with 2 bases between. Germline lookup yields CDR1 KGHSH and CDR2 LQKENI. Combining the CDR3 with reference TRBV18 and TRBJ2-5 gives the whole variable domain NAGVMQNPRHLVRRRGQEARLRCSPMKGHSHVYWYRQLPEEGLKFMVYLQKENIIDESGMPKERFSAEFPKEGPSILRIQQVVRGDSAAYFCASSRQETQYFGPGTRLLVL.

The chain joins TRBV5-1 to TRBJ2-7, with 11 bases identical to TRBD2. Per the germline V gene, CDR1 is SGHRS and CDR2 is YFSETQ. The CDR3 length is 15 residues. After removal of 2 bases from V and 2 bases from J, the junction contained 3 bases not matched to a gene. For the CDR3, the DNA is TGCGCCAGCAGCTTTAGCGGGAGGGCCACCTACGAGCAGTACTTC. Translating it yields CASSFSGRATYEQYF.

This clone was seen more than once but under ten times. The chain carries TRBV7-9 and TRBJ1-2; possible D gene TRBD1, 5 bases. The CDR3 has 12 amino acids. V lost 4 bases and J 14 bases, leaving 17 bases between the germline ends. Germline V gene lookup returns CDR1 SEHNR and CDR2 FQNEAQ (reference sequence). For the CDR3, the DNA is TGTGCCAGCAGCTGGGGACCGCAGCTAAATACCTTC. Amino acids: CASSWGPQLNTF.

The chain links TRBV4-2 to TRBJ2-2; 9 bases match TRBD2. Germline V gene sequence: CDR1 LGHNA, CDR2 YNFKEQ. The CDR3 consists of 15 residues. The junction had 6 bases not matched to a gene; V was cut back by 4 bases and J by 6 bases. Here the CDR3 DNA reads TGTGCCAGCAGCCTTAGCGGGAGTAGCGCCGGGGAGCTGTTTTTT. Translation: CASSLSGSSAGELFF.

The sample holds a few counts of this clone. The chain recombines TRBV6-2 or TRBV6-3 with TRBJ2-2; D unclear. V dropped 2 bases and J dropped 4 bases, with 11 bases sitting between them. Per germline, CDR1 MNHEY and CDR2 SVGEGT. CDR3 length: 15 amino acids. CDR3 protein: CASSYGRSLTGELFF. The DNA of the CDR3 is TGTGCCAGCAGTTACGGACGGAGCCTCACCGGGGAGCTGTTTTTT.

This rearrangement joins TRBV19 to TRBJ1-2, with D possibly matching TRBD1 (5 bases). CDR1 LNHDA and CDR2 SQIVND come from the germline V gene (reference sequence). The V end lost 3 bases, the J end lost 6 bases, and 8 bases lay between the germline ends. CDR3 size: 12 residues. CDR3: CASSIGGNGYTF. For the CDR3, the DNA is TGTGCCAGTAGTATTGGGGGGAATGGCTACACCTTC.

The V gene is TRBV5-4, the J gene TRBJ1-4, with D tentatively TRBD1 (6 bases). V was pared by 6 bases and J by 3 bases, with 12 bases between. The germline V gene encodes CDR1 SGHNT and CDR2 YYREEE (reference sequence). The CDR3 has 14 amino acids. In DNA, the CDR3 is TGTGCCAGCAACAGAGGGGGAGCTAATGAAAAACTGTTTTTT. Protein: CASNRGGANEKLFF.

The chain joins TRBV28 to TRBJ2-6; D ambiguous. The CDR3 is 16 amino acids. Trimming stripped 2 bases from V and 0 bases from J, with 8 bases between. Germline V gives CDR1 MDHEN, CDR2 SYDVKM. CDR3: CASSLVASSGANVLTF. The CDR3, as DNA: TGTGCCAGCAGTTTAGTCGCCTCCTCTGGGGCCAACGTCCTGACTTTC.

The rearrangement links TRBV20-1 to TRBJ2-7; D not resolved. Germline assignment: CDR1 DFQATT and CDR2 SNEGSKA (reference sequence). Trimming took 3 bases from V and 6 from J, leaving 12 bases between them. CDR3 length equals 12 residues. The CDR3: CSASGLFTEQYF. The CDR3 region has the DNA TGCAGTGCTAGTGGGCTTTTCACCGAGCAGTACTTC.

The rearrangement uses TRBV9 and TRBJ1-2; no clear D. CDR3 length: 14 residues. Germline values: CDR1 SGDLS, CDR2 YYNGEE. Deletions cut 3 bases from V and 1 base from J, with 10 bases between. DNA for the CDR3: TGTGCCAGCAGCGCCAACCCGGGTAACTATGGCTACACCTTC. Protein sequence: CASSANPGNYGYTF.

This clone has a single count. The chain is built from TRBV19 and TRBJ2-7; 10 bases line up with TRBD2. The V and J ends lost 1 base and 3 bases, in that order; junction bases with no gene match: 6. The V gene's germline CDR1 is LNHDA and CDR2 SQIVND (reference sequence). CDR3 size: 16 residues. DNA for the CDR3: TGTGCCAGTAGTATAGGAGCGGGAGGGCCCGACTACGAGCAGTACTTC. It is translated as CASSIGAGGPDYEQYF.

In this sample, this clone turned up a few times. The chain employs TRBV5-6 and TRBJ1-5; TRBD1 aligns across 8 bases. The CDR3 is 14 residues long. V was pared by 4 bases and J by 3 bases, with 3 bases of the junction left unmatched. Germline CDR1 SGHDT, CDR2 YYEEEE. The CDR3 DNA sequence: TGTGCCAGCAGCCTGACAGGGGCCAATCAGCCCCAGCATTTT. It is translated as CASSLTGANQPQHF.

The V and J genes are TRBV6-6 and TRBJ2-7; D could derive from TRBD1 or TRBD2 (5 bases each). The CDR3 loop spans 16 amino acids. Trimming cost V 0 bases and J 0 bases, with 12 bases left between them. The germline CDR1 and CDR2 sequences are MNHNY and SVGAGI (reference sequence). The CDR3, as DNA: TGTGCCAGCAGTTACTCTGGGACCGAGGCCTCCTACGAGCAGTACTTC. It translates to CASSYSGTEASYEQYF.

This clone was seen a handful of times. The rearrangement uses TRBV6-2 or TRBV6-3 and TRBJ2-2; 7 nucleotides line up with TRBD2. Trimming took 5 bases from V and 6 from J; bases not matched to a gene: 6. This CDR3 is built from 14 residues. Germline CDR1 and CDR2: MNHEY and SVGEGT. This chain's CDR3 is CASSMLAEPGELFF. For the CDR3, the DNA is TGTGCCAGCAGTATGCTAGCGGAACCCGGGGAGCTGTTTTTT.

This sequence joins TRBV27 and TRBJ2-3, with D unclear. Germline V gene data show CDR1 as MNHEY and CDR2 as SMNVEV (reference sequence). Trimming took off 10 bases at V and 5 bases at J, with 13 bases between the two ends. The CDR3 spans 12 residues. CDR3 loop: CATWASLDTQYF. Written as DNA, the CDR3 is TGTGCCACGTGGGCTAGTTTAGATACGCAGTATTTT.

The chain joins TRBV5-1 to TRBJ2-5; TRBD1 might be the D (6 bases). The germline CDR1 and CDR2 sequences are SGHRS and YFSETQ. V gave up 3 bases and J gave up 3 bases, with 15 bases separating them. CDR3 length equals 15 residues. The CDR3 bases are TGCGCCAGCAGCTCAGCAGGGTACAGGGAAGAGACCCAGTACTTC. Its translation: CASSSAGYREETQYF.

The CDR3 nucleotides read TGTGCCAGCAGTGACTCGATGGGTCTCATGAACACTGAAGCTTTCTTT. This gives the protein CASSDSMGLMNTEAFF. The chain employs TRBV6-4 and TRBJ1-1; no clear D gene. Germline V gene sequence: CDR1 MRHNA, CDR2 SNTAGT. V lost 0 bases, J lost 0 bases, and 11 bases lay in between. The CDR3 extends over 16 amino acids.

The count of this clone is one. V and J are TRBV10-3 and TRBJ1-5; D might be TRBD1 (6 bases). The CDR3 is made up of 16 amino acids. The germline gives CDR1 ENHRY, CDR2 SYGVKD. V lost 5 bases, J lost 2 bases, and 16 bases lay in between. CDR3 residues: CAISPDRGHRNQPQHF. In DNA, the CDR3 is TGTGCCATCAGTCCGGACCGGGGACACCGCAATCAGCCCCAGCATTTT.

The chain combines TRBV2 with TRBJ1-4; possible D gene TRBD1, 5 bases. The V end was cut by 4 bases, the J end by 8 bases, with 20 bases between. CDR3 length equals 16 residues. Germline V gives CDR1 SNHLY, CDR2 FYNNEI. The CDR3 is CASSGGRSTGWEKLFF. In DNA form, the CDR3 reads TGTGCCAGCAGTGGGGGACGGTCGACGGGATGGGAAAAACTGTTTTTT. The whole variable domain, remainder taken from reference TRBV2 and TRBJ1-4, is EPEVTQTPSHQVTQMGQEVILRCVPISNHLYFYWYRQILGQKVEFLVSFYNNEISEKSEIFDDQFSVERPDGSNFTLKIRSTKLEDSAMYFCASSGGRSTGWEKLFFGSGTQLSVL.

The rearrangement uses TRBV6-1 and TRBJ2-1; 10 bases map to TRBD2. V trimming: 2 bases; J trimming: 4 bases; junction bases outside the gene matches: 11. Germline assignment: CDR1 MNHNS and CDR2 SASEGT. The CDR3 is made up of 18 amino acids. CDR3 DNA: TGTGCCAGCAGTGAAACGAGAGCGGGAGGGCCTCGGTACAATGAGCAGTTCTTC. Its translation: CASSETRAGGPRYNEQFF.

This rearrangement joins TRBV9 to TRBJ1-1, with D maybe TRBD1 (6 bases). This CDR3 spans 16 amino acids. CDR1 is SGDLS and CDR2 is YYNGEE in the germline V gene. Trimming shortened V by 0 bases and J by 4 bases, and 16 bases separated the two germline ends. Written as DNA, the CDR3 is TGTGCCAGCAGCGTAGCACAGGGAATTAAGGTCACTGAAGCTTTCTTT. Its protein product is CASSVAQGIKVTEAFF.

The chain combines TRBV6-2 or TRBV6-3 with TRBJ1-5; 9 nucleotides line up with TRBD1. V shed 6 bases and J 0 bases; nucleotides not matched to a gene: 12. CDR1 is MNHEY and CDR2 is SVGEGT in the germline V gene. The CDR3 loop spans 18 amino acids. CDR3 residues: CASSSWDRDSYSNQPQHF. The CDR3 DNA follows: TGTGCCAGCAGCTCGTGGGACAGGGATTCCTATAGCAATCAGCCCCAGCATTTT.

This clone occurred once. V gene TRBV5-6 combines with J gene TRBJ1-1; 8 bases line up with TRBD1. Germline CDR1 reads SGHDT; CDR2 reads YYEEEE. The CDR3 runs 15 residues. Trimming removed 6 bases from V and 0 bases from J; junction bases left unmatched: 7. Here the CDR3 reads CASTPGGGVNTEAFF. Written as DNA, the CDR3 is TGTGCCAGCACCCCAGGGGGCGGGGTGAACACTGAAGCTTTCTTT.

The V call is TRBV28, the J call TRBJ1-2; possible D gene TRBD1, 5 bases. Trimming took off 1 base at V and 6 bases at J, with 18 bases between the two ends. The CDR3 totals 16 residues. Germline-derived CDR1 and CDR2 are MDHEN and SYDVKM. The DNA of the CDR3 is TGTGCCAGCAGTTTATATTCCCCCGGACACCCAGATGGCTACACCTTC. Amino acids: CASSLYSPGHPDGYTF.

CDR3 nucleotides: TGTGCCAGCAGTTTATCCATGACCACTGAAGCTTTCTTT. Amino acid sequence: CASSLSMTTEAFF. V gene TRBV27 combines with J gene TRBJ1-1, with no clear D. The CDR3 has 13 residues. Germline lookup yields CDR1 MNHEY and CDR2 SMNVEV (reference sequence). V was trimmed by 0 bases and J by 4 bases, leaving 6 bases between them.